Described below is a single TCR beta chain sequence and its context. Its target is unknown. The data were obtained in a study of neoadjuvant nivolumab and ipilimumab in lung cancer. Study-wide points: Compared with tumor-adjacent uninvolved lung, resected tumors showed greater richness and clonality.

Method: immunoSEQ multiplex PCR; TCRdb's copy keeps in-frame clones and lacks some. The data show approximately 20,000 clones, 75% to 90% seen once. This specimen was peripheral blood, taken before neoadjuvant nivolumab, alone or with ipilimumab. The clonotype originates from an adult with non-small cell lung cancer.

The CDR3 nucleotides are TGCGCCAGCAGCCAAGACCGGGGAGATGCAACTAATGAAAAACTGTTTTTT. Protein product: CASSQDRGDATNEKLFF. This chain joins TRBV4-1 and TRBJ1-4; D gene unclear. V lost 0 bases and J lost 0, with 11 bases in between. CDR1 is MGHRA, CDR2 YSYEKL, per germline. The CDR3 totals 17 residues.